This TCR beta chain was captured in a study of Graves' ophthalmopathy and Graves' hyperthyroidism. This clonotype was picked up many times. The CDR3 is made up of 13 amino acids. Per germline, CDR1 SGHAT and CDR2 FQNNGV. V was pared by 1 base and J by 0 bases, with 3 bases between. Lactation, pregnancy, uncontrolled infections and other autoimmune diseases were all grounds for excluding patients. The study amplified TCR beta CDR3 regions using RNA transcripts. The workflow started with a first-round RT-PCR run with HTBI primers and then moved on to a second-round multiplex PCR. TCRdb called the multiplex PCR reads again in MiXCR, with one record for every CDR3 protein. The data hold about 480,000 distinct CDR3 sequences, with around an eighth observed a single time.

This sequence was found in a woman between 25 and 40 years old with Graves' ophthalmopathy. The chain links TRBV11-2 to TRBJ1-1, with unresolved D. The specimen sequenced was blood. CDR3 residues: CASSLVLNTEAFF. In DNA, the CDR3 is TGTGCCAGCAGCTTAGTATTGAACACTGAAGCTTTCTTT.